Listed here are 21 T cell receptor beta chains from one sample, sequenced in a study of blood T cells in healthy people across ages. The second PCR ran 7 to 11 cycles with a sample-barcoded 5' primer and J-beta primers. Via MiXCR, TCRdb re-called the 5' RACE reads, giving one row per CDR3 protein. Of hundreds of thousands of distinct CDR3 sequences listed, around 50% are singletons. Sequenced sample: blood. The receptors were sampled from a man older than 75 in good health.

There are a few counts of this clonotype. The chain carries TRBV12-3 or TRBV12-4 and TRBJ2-1; 12 nucleotides match TRBD2. The CDR3 covers 15 residues. V was clipped by 6 bases and J by 7 bases; unmatched bases: 7. The CDR3 DNA sequence: TGTGCCAGCAGGCCTACCGGGACTAGCGGGAATGAGCAGTTCTTC. Residues: CASRPTGTSGNEQFF.

The rearrangement joins TRBV7-2 to TRBJ1-1; no clear D. Trimming left V 5 bases short and J 3 bases short, with 10 bases between. The CDR3 spans 13 residues. Germline loops: CDR1 SGHTA, CDR2 FQGNSA. This chain's CDR3 is CASSAQADTEAFF. For the CDR3, the DNA is TGTGCCAGCAGCGCACAAGCAGACACTGAAGCTTTCTTT.

The sample holds a few counts of this clonotype. The rearrangement links TRBV3-1 to TRBJ2-5; 7 bases agree with TRBD1. The CDR3 is made up of 15 amino acids. V gave up 2 bases and J gave up 2 bases; unmatched junction bases: 5. Per the germline V gene, CDR1 is LGHDT and CDR2 is YNNKEL (reference sequence). This chain's CDR3 is CASSQQPGQQETQYF. DNA of the CDR3: TGTGCCAGCAGCCAACAACCGGGACAGCAAGAGACCCAGTACTTC.

The chain recombines TRBV3-1 with TRBJ2-7; no clear D gene. Germline V lookup: CDR1 LGHDT, CDR2 YNNKEL (reference sequence). Trimming took 3 bases from V and 1 from J, leaving 19 bases between them. This CDR3 contains 17 residues. This chain's CDR3 is CASSHVGTGSGSYEQYF. CDR3 nucleotides: TGTGCCAGCAGCCATGTTGGAACGGGCAGTGGTTCCTACGAGCAGTACTTC.

This clonotype was counted a few times. The rearrangement uses TRBV20-1 and TRBJ2-2, with TRBD2 matching over 8 bases. CDR3 length: 15 residues. The V segment lost 3 bases and the J segment 3 bases; nucleotides outside the gene matches: 6. The germline V gene has CDR1 DFQATT and CDR2 SNEGSKA (reference sequence). The CDR3 region has the DNA TGCAGTGCTAGTATTAGCGGGACCCACACCGGGGAGCTGTTTTTT. Its translation is CSASISGTHTGELFF.

The V gene is TRBV7-2, the J gene TRBJ2-1; D is unresolved. The germline V gene encodes CDR1 SGHTA and CDR2 FQGNSA. Trimming stripped 4 bases from V and 6 bases from J, with 10 bases between. This CDR3 contains 13 residues. CDR3 sequence reads: CASSSGQVNEQFF. In DNA, the CDR3 is TGTGCCAGCAGCTCCGGGCAAGTCAATGAGCAGTTCTTC.

There are many counts of this clonotype. The V call is TRBV29-1, the J call TRBJ2-3; 7 bases agree with TRBD1. The CDR3 covers 16 residues. Germline lookup yields CDR1 SQVTM and CDR2 ANQGSEA. The V gene end was trimmed by 1 base and the J gene end by 5 bases; junction bases not matched to a gene: 12. The CDR3 nucleotides read TGCAGCGTTGAAGTCTACCAGGGGGTTAAAGTAGATACGCAGTATTTT. Translation gives CSVEVYQGVKVDTQYF.

A few counts support this clonotype. The chain carries TRBV5-1 and TRBJ2-5; 8 bases are a match to TRBD2. J lost 4 bases, V lost 0 bases, and 11 bases had no gene match. This CDR3 region has 17 residues. Germline CDR1 reads SGHRS; CDR2 reads YFSETQ. This CDR3 reads CASSLAGAGDDGETQYF. CDR3 nucleotides: TGCGCCAGCAGCTTGGCCGGAGCGGGAGATGATGGAGAGACCCAGTACTTC. Full variable domain (rest looked up from reference TRBV5-1 and TRBJ2-5): KAGVTQTPRYLIKTRGQQVTLSCSPISGHRSVSWYQQTPGQGLQFLFEYFSETQRNKGNFPGRFSGRQFSNSRSEMNVSTLELGDSALYLCASSLAGAGDDGETQYFGPGTRLLVL.

The rearrangement links TRBV27 to TRBJ2-3; D is ambiguous. The germline CDR1 and CDR2 sequences are MNHEY and SMNVEV (reference sequence). This CDR3 spans 11 amino acids. The V end was cut by 6 bases, the J end by 10 bases, with 11 bases between. Written as DNA, the CDR3 is TGTGCCAGCAGGCTAACGGTTGCGCAGTATTTT. This gives the protein CASRLTVAQYF.

The table lists this clonotype with a count of one. The gene calls are TRBV20-1 and TRBJ2-1; D uncertain. The CDR3 is made up of 11 amino acids. The germline V gene encodes CDR1 DFQATT and CDR2 SNEGSKA (reference sequence). The CDR3 is CILWAGNEQFF. The CDR3 bases are TGCATTCTTTGGGCTGGGAATGAGCAGTTCTTC.

This chain connects TRBV29-1 to TRBJ1-2, with unresolved D. V was cut by 6 bases and J by 4 bases, with 9 bases left in between. The germline V gene encodes CDR1 SQVTM and CDR2 ANQGSEA. The CDR3 consists of 11 residues. Written as DNA, the CDR3 is TGCAGCGTGGACCACAGCTATGGCTACACCTTC. Protein product: CSVDHSYGYTF.

The J gene is TRBJ2-5, the V gene TRBV29-1; D gene unclear. The V and J ends lost 4 bases and 5 bases respectively, with 14 bases between them. The CDR3 spans 13 residues. Germline V gene sequence: CDR1 SQVTM, CDR2 ANQGSEA. CDR3 region: CSVVRNSWETQYF. The DNA for the CDR3 is TGCAGCGTTGTACGGAATAGCTGGGAGACCCAGTACTTC.

The chain combines TRBV11-2 with TRBJ2-1; TRBD1 matches 7 bases. After removal of 4 bases from V and 13 bases from J, the junction contained 13 bases not matched to a gene. Germline V CDR1 and CDR2: SGHAT, FQNNGV. The CDR3 runs to 14 residues. The CDR3: CASSSTGAEETQFF. The DNA of the CDR3 is TGTGCCAGCAGCTCTACAGGGGCGGAAGAGACCCAGTTCTTC.

The V call is TRBV23-1, the J call TRBJ2-5; 8 bases agree with TRBD1. TRBJ2-4 matches the DNA end more closely, so the J call is doubtful. TRBV23-1 is marked as an open reading frame, function uncertain. This CDR3 contains 15 residues. CDR3 DNA sequence: TGCGCCAGCAGCAGTGAACAGGGGGGCAAAAACATTCAGTACTTC. Its translation: CASSSEQGGKNIQYF.

The CDR3 spells CASREGQPGGETQYF. CDR3 DNA sequence: TGTGCCAGCAGAGAGGGACAGCCCGGAGGGGAGACCCAGTACTTC. The V and J genes are TRBV2 and TRBJ2-5; a possible D gene is TRBD1 (7 bases). The CDR3 sequence is 15 residues long. The germline gives CDR1 SNHLY, CDR2 FYNNEI. V was clipped by 6 bases and J by 5 bases, with 19 bases between them.

This clonotype came up a few times. This chain joins TRBV28 and TRBJ2-1; no definite D call. V was cut by 8 bases and J by 3 bases, with 11 bases left in between. Germline V gene sequence: CDR1 MDHEN, CDR2 SYDVKM. CDR3 length: 13 amino acids. The CDR3 region is CASGKPVYNEQFF. CDR3 nucleotides: TGTGCCAGCGGGAAACCGGTCTACAATGAGCAGTTCTTC.

This chain connects TRBV4-2 to TRBJ2-3; 7 bases align to TRBD2. Germline V CDR1 and CDR2: LGHNA, YNFKEQ. The CDR3 has 16 residues. The trim removed 0 bases at V and 6 bases at J, leaving 9 bases unmatched. CDR3 in amino acids: CASSQEEGGPLDTQYF. The DNA of the CDR3 is TGTGCCAGCAGCCAAGAGGAGGGAGGGCCGTTGGATACGCAGTATTTT.

This clonotype was found once. V is TRBV27 and J is TRBJ2-6; D possibly corresponds to TRBD1 (6 bases). The CDR3 spans 17 residues. V was shortened by 4 bases and J by 0 bases, with 13 bases between the two germline ends. In germline, CDR1 is MNHEY, CDR2 SMNVEV (reference sequence). In DNA, the CDR3 is TGTGCCAGCAGTTCTATGACAGGTCCCTCTGGGGCCAACGTCCTGACTTTC. Translation: CASSSMTGPSGANVLTF.

This clonotype showed up just a few times. This chain uses TRBV6-2 or TRBV6-3 with TRBJ2-1, with D possibly called TRBD1 or TRBD2 (5 bases each). There are 15 residues in the CDR3. Deletions cut 9 bases from V and 6 bases from J, with 21 bases between. CDR1 and CDR2 (germline): MNHEY, SVGEGT. The chain's CDR3 is CASLPLRDPSNEQFF. The DNA of the CDR3 is TGTGCCAGTCTTCCCCTCCGGGACCCATCCAATGAGCAGTTCTTC.

The table lists this clonotype with a few counts. The chain couples TRBV4-3 to TRBJ2-3; D unclear. Germline CDR1 is LGHNA and CDR2 is YSLEER. CDR3 length: 14 residues. The germline V and J ends were trimmed by 0 bases and 4 bases, with 8 bases remaining between them. The CDR3 DNA reads as TGCGCCAGCAGCCAAGAGTCATACTCAGATACGCAGTATTTT. Its translation: CASSQESYSDTQYF.

The rearrangement joins TRBV19 to TRBJ2-1; no reliable D call. There are 11 residues in the CDR3. Per the germline V gene, CDR1 is LNHDA and CDR2 is SQIVND (reference sequence). Between the trimmed V and J ends, which lost 1 base and 13 bases, there was a span of 8 bases. As DNA, the CDR3 is TGTGCCAGTAGTATAGCGGAGACCCAGTTCTTC. Translated, it gives CASSIAETQFF.